This T cell receptor beta chain was captured by sequencing in a study of cytomegalovirus exposure and HLA in healthy donors. There are 16 residues in the CDR3. The J segment lost 4 bases and the V segment lost 4 bases, leaving 14 bases of the junction unmatched. Looked up from germline, CDR1 is SGHNT and CDR2 is YYREEE (reference sequence). The PCR had 60 Vbeta and 13 Jbeta primers. Clones were read by immunoSEQ multiplex PCR, and TCRdb kept only the in-frame ones, dropping some. Of roughly 130,000 clones detected, around three quarters appear once; the ten largest clones hold just over 2.5%. V is TRBV5-4 and J is TRBJ2-7; 7 positions match TRBD1. Sequenced input: PBMCs. This receptor was identified in a young man in good health and CMV-seronegative. CDR3 sequence reads: CASSKLPGQCIYEQYF. The CDR3 DNA is TGTGCCAGCAGCAAGCTACCGGGACAGTGTATTTACGAGCAGTACTTC.